The T cell receptor beta chain described here comes from a study of post-analysis software for immune sequencing data. Overall study findings and caveats: There were a handful of TRBV segments more frequent in patients than controls, and TRBV5-6, TRBV5-1 and TRBV20-1 were among them.

Details on this clonotype: Its antigen is as yet unknown.

CDR1 is ENHRY and CDR2 is SYGVKD in the germline V gene. The CDR3 covers 13 residues. V was trimmed by 8 bases and J by 3 bases, leaving 10 bases between them. Unique molecular identifiers were carried by the TCR beta cDNA libraries. TCRdb reprocessed the PCR reads with MiXCR, giving one entry per CDR3 protein. This table has roughly 540,000 distinct CDR3 sequences, around 34% appearing once. This rearrangement joins TRBV10-3 to TRBJ1-4; D is uncertain. Material: blood. The receptor's source is a girl aged 2-17 years with multiple sclerosis. CDR3 sequence (DNA): TGTGCCATCCGGCAGGTGGCTAATGAAAAACTGTTTTTT. As protein: CAIRQVANEKLFF.